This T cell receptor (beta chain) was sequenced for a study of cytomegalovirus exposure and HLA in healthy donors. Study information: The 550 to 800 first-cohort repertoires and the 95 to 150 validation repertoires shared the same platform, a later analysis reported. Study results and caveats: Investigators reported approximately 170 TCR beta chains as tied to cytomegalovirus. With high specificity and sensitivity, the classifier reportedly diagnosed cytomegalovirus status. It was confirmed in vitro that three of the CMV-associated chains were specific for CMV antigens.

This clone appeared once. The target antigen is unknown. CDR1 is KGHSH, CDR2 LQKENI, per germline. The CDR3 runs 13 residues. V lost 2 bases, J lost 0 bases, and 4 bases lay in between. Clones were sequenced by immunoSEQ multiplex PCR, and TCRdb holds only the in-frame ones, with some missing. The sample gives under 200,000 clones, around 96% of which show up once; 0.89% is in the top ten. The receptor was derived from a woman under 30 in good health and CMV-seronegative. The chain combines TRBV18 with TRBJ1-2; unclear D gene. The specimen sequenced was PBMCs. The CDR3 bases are TGTGCCAGCTCACCAGGGCCTAACTATGGCTACACCTTC. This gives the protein CASSPGPNYGYTF.